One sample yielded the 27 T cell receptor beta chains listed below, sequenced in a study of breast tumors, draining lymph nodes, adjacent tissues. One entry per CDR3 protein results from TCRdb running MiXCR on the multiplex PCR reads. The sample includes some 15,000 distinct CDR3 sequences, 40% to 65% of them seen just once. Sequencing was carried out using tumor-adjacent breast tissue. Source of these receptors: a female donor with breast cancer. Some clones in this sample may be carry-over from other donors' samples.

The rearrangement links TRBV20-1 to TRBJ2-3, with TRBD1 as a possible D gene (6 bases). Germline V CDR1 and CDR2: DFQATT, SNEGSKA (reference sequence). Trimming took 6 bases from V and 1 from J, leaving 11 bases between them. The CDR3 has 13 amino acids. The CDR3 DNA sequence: TGCAGTGCGGGTGCAGGGGGCACAGATACGCAGTATTTT. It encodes CSAGAGGTDTQYF.

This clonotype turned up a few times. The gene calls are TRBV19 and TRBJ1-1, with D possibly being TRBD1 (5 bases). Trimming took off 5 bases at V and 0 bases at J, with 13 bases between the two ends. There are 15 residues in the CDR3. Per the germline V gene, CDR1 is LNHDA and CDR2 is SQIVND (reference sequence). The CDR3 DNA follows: TGTGCCAGTAGTCGTCGTGAAGGGGTGAACACTGAAGCTTTCTTT. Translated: CASSRREGVNTEAFF.

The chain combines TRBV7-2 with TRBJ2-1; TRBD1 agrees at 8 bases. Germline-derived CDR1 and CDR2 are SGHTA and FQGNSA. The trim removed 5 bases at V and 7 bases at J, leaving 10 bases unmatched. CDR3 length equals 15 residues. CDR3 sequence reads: CASSRGTGGANEQFF. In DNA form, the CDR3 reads TGTGCCAGCAGCCGGGGGACAGGAGGGGCGAATGAGCAGTTCTTC.

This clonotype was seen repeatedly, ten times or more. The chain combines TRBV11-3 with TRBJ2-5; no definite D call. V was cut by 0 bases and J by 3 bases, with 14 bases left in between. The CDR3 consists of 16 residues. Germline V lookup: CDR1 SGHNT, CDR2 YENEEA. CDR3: CASSLEGGRKEETQYF. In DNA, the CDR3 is TGTGCCAGCAGCTTAGAGGGCGGCAGAAAGGAAGAGACCCAGTACTTC.

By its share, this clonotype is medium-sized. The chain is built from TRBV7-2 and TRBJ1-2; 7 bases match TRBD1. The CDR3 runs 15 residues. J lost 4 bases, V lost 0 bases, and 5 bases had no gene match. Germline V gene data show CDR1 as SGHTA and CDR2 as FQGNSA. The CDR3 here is CASSLAGGAGYGYTF. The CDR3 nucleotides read TGTGCCAGCAGCTTAGCAGGGGGCGCGGGCTATGGCTACACCTTC.

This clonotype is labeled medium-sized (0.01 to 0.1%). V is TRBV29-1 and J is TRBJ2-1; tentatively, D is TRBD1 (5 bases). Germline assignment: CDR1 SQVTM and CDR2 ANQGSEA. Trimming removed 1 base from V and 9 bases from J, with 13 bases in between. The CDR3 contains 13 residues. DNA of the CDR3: TGCAGCGTTGAAGCAGGGTTCAACAGTGAGCAGTTCTTC. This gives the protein CSVEAGFNSEQFF.

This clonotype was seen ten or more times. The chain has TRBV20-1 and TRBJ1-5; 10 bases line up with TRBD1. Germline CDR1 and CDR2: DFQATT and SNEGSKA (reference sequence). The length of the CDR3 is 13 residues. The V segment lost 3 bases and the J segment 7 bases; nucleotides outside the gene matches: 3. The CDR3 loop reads CSASGQGVQPQHF. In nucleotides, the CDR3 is TGCAGTGCTAGTGGACAGGGGGTCCAGCCCCAGCATTTT.

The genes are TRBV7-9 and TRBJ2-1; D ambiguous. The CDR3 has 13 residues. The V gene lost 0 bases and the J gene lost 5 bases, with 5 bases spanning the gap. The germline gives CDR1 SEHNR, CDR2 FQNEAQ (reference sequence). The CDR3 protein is CASSLAANNEQFF. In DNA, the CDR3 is TGTGCCAGCAGCTTAGCGGCTAACAATGAGCAGTTCTTC.

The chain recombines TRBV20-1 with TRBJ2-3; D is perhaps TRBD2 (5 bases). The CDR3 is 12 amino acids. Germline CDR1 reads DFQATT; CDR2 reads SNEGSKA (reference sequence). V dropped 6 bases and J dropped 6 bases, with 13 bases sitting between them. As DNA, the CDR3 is TGCAGTGCCCCGGACTCCGGGGATACGCAGTATTTT. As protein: CSAPDSGDTQYF.

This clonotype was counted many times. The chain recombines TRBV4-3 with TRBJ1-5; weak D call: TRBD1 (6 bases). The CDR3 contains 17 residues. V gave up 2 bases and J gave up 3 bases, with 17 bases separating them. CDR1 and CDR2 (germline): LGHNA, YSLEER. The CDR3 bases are TGCGCCAGCAGCCAATCGAGGTATTGGACAGACAATCAGCCCCAGCATTTT. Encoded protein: CASSQSRYWTDNQPQHF.

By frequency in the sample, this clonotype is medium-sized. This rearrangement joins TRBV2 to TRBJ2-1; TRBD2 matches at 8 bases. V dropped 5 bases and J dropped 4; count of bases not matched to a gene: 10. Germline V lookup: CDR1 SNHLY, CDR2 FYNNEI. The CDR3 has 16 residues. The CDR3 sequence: CASSSREGLLYNEQFF. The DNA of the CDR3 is TGTGCCAGCAGTTCCCGGGAGGGACTACTATACAATGAGCAGTTCTTC.

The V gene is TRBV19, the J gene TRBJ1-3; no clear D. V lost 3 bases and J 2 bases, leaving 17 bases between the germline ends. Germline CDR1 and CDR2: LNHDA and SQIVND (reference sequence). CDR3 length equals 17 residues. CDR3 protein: CASSIFTTAATGNTIYF. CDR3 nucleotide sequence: TGTGCCAGTAGTATCTTTACCACGGCAGCCACTGGAAACACCATATATTTT.

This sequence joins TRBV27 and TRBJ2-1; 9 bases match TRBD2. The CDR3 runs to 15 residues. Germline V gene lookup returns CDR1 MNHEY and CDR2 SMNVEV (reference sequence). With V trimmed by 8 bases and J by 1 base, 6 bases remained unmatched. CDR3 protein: CASRKAGGSYNEQFF. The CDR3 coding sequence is TGTGCCAGCCGGAAAGCGGGAGGTTCCTACAATGAGCAGTTCTTC.

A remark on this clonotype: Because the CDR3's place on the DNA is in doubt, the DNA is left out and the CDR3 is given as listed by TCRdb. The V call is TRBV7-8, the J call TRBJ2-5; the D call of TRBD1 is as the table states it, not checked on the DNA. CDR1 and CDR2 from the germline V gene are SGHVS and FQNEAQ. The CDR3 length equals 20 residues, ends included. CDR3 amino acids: CASSFYICSASQDNQETQYF.

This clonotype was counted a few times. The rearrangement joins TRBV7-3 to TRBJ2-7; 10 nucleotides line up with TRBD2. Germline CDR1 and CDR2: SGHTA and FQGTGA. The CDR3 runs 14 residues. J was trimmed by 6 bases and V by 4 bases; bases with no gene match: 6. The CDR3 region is CASSSLAGEGEQYF. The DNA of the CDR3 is TGTGCCAGCAGCTCTCTAGCGGGAGAAGGCGAGCAGTACTTC.

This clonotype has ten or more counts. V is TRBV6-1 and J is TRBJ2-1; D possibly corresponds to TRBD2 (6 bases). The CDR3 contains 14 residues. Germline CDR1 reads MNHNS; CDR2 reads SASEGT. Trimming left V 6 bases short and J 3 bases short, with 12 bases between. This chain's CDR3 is CASRGGKNYNEQFF. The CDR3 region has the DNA TGTGCCAGCAGGGGGGGAAAAAACTACAATGAGCAGTTCTTC.

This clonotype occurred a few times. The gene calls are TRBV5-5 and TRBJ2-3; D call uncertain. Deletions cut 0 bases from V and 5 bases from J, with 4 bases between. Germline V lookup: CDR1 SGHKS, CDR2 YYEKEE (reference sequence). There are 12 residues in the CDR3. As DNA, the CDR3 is TGTGCCAGCAGCTTGGGGGGAGATACGCAGTATTTT. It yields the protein CASSLGGDTQYF.

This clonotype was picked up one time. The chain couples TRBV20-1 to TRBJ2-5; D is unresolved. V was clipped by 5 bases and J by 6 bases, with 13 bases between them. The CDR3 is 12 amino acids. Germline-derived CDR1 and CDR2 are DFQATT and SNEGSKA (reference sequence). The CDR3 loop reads CSALRVDKTQYF. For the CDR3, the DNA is TGCAGTGCTCTTAGGGTCGATAAGACCCAGTACTTC.

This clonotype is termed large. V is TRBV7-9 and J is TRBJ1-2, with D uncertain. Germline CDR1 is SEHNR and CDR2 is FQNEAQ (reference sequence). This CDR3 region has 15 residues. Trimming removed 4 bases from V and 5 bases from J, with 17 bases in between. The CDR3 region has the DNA TGTGCCAGCAGCTCGCCCCGGACGGGTGAATATGGCTACACCTTC. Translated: CASSSPRTGEYGYTF.

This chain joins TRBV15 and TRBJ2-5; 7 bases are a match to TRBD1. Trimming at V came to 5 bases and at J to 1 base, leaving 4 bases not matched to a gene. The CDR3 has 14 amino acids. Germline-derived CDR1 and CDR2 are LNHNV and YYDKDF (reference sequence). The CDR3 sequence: CATSEGQIQETQYF. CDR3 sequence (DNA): TGTGCCACCAGCGAGGGACAGATCCAAGAGACCCAGTACTTC.

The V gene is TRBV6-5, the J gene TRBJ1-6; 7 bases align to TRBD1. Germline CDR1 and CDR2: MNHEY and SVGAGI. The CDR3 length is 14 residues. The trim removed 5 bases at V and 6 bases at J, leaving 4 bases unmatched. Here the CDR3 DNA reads TGTGCCAGCAGTAGGGGGCAGCGTAATTCACCCCTCCACTTT. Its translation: CASSRGQRNSPLHF.

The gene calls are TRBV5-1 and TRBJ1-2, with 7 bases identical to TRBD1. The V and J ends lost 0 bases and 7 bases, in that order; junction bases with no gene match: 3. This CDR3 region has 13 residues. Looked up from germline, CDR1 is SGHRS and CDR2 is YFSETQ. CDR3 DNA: TGCGCCAGCAGCTTGGTACAGGGGAGTGGCTACACCTTC. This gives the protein CASSLVQGSGYTF.

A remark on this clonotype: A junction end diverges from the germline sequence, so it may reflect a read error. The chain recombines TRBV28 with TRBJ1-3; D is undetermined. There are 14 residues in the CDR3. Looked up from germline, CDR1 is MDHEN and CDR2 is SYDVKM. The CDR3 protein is CASSQDGHRNTIYF. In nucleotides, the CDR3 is TGCGCTAGCAGCCAGGACGGTCATCGAAACACCATATATTTT.

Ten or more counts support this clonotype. The CDR3 region is CSVGTVDGEAFF. The CDR3 DNA follows: TGCAGCGTAGGGACAGTAGACGGCGAAGCTTTCTTT. This rearrangement joins TRBV29-1 to TRBJ1-1, with 7 bases lining up with TRBD1. J was trimmed by 8 bases and V by 6 bases; bases with no gene match: 9. The CDR3 totals 12 residues. CDR1 is SQVTM and CDR2 is ANQGSEA in the germline V gene.

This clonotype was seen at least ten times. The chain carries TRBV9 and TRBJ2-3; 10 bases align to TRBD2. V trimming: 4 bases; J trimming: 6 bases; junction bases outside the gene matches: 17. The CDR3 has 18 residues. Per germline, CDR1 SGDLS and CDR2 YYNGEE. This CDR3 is CASSPNLGAGGPGDTQYF. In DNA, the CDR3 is TGTGCCAGCAGCCCGAATTTGGGAGCGGGAGGGCCAGGCGATACGCAGTATTTT.

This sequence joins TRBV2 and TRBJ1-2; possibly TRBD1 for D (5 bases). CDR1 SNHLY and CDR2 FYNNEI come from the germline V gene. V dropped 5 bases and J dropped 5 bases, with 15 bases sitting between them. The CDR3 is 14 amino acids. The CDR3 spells CASSHGTLGYGYTF. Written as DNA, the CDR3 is TGTGCCAGCAGTCACGGGACTTTGGGGTATGGCTACACCTTC.

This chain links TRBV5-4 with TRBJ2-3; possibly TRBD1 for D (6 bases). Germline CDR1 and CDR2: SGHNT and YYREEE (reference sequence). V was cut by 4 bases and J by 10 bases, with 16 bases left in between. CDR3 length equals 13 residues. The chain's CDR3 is CASSLQGVGAQYF. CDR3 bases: TGTGCCAGCAGCCTACAGGGCGTCGGTGCGCAGTATTTT.